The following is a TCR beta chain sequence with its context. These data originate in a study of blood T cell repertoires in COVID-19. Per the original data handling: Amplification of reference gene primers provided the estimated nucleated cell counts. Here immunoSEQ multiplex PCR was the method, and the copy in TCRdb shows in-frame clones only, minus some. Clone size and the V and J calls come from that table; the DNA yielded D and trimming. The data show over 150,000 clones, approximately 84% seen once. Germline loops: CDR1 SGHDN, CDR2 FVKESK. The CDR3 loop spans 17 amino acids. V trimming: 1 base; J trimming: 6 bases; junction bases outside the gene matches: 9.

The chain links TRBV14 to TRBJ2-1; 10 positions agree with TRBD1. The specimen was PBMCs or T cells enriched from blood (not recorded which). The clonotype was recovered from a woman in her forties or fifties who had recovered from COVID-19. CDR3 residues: CASSQGWGQGRFNEQFF. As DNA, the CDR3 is TGTGCCAGCAGCCAAGGATGGGGACAGGGGCGTTTCAATGAGCAGTTCTTC.